A single count supports the clone carrying this TCR beta chain. Antigen specificity is unknown. A much larger clone differs from this one at a single base, so this may be a read error. As previously described, bulk TCR libraries were made using listed TCR primers. Each CDR3 protein is one row after TCRdb ran MiXCR on the PCR reads. This sample has approximately 630,000 distinct CDR3 sequences; over 25% occur once, and the top ten carry 0.7% to 0.95%. This specimen comes from a study of molecular identifiers for immune sequencing clone quantification. Study observations and caveats: Highly expanded clone sizes could end up underestimated if a barcode were shared by identical TCR molecules. Whereas clones above 20 RNA copies held under 1% of naive-cell molecules, they held over 98% of effector molecules.

CDR1 and CDR2 from the germline V gene are SGDLS and YYNGEE. The length of the CDR3 is 16 residues. Trimming removed 0 bases from V and 2 bases from J, with 13 bases in between. A CD8+CD4-CCR7+CD45RA+ phenotype served as the sorting definition for naive CD8 T cells. This clonotype originated in a human donor in good health. Some libraries in this study had Jurkat cell RNA spiked in. Sequencing was carried out using naive CD8+ T cells from blood, with Jurkat cell RNA spiked in. The subset denotes: FACS-sorted CD8+CD4-CCR7+CD45RA+ naive T cells. V is TRBV9 and J is TRBJ2-3; tentatively, D is TRBD1 or TRBD2 (5 bases each). The CDR3 reads CASSVAGIGDTDTQYF. The CDR3 region has the DNA TGTGCCAGCAGCGTAGCCGGGATAGGGGACACAGATACGCAGTATTTT.